The 4 T cell receptor beta chains presented below share a single source sample, sequenced in a study of monozygotic twins with inflammatory bowel disease. From the 5' RACE reads, TCRdb lists one entry per CDR3 protein and no DNA. Its clone listing holds just over 300,000 distinct CDR3 sequences. Sequenced sample: blood. The receptors stem from a human donor with ulcerative colitis or Crohn's disease, or a healthy co-twin of an affected twin (not recorded which).

The chain links TRBV12-3 or TRBV12-4 to TRBJ1-2; checking the TCRdb D call of TRBD1 is not possible without DNA. The CDR3 contains 13 residues. CDR3 protein: CASSQGSNYGYTF.

J is TRBJ2-7 and V is TRBV7-9; TCRdb selects TRBD1, and the lack of DNA leaves this call unchecked. The germline gives CDR1 SEHNR, CDR2 FQNEAQ (reference sequence). CDR3 size: 15 residues. The CDR3 reads CASQSLWDTDYEQYF. The entire variable domain, with the rest obtained from reference TRBV7-9 and TRBJ2-7, is as follows: DTGVSQNPRHKITKRGQNVTFRCDPISEHNRLYWYRQTLGQGPEFLTYFQNEAQLEKSRLLSDRFSAERPKGSFSTLEIQRTEQGDSAMYLCASQSLWDTDYEQYFGPGTRLTVT.

J is TRBJ2-7 and V is TRBV20-1; TCRdb names TRBD2, which stays unverified in the absence of DNA. The germline gives CDR1 DFQATT, CDR2 SNEGSKA (reference sequence). The CDR3 is 14 amino acids. CDR3 sequence: CSAKPSGPTYEQYF.

This sequence joins TRBV9 and TRBJ2-1; there is no DNA to check the TCRdb D call of TRBD2. Germline CDR1 SGDLS, CDR2 YYNGEE. The CDR3 consists of 15 residues. The CDR3 sequence: CASSVALAGNNEQFF.